Described below is a single T cell receptor (beta chain) sequence and its context. The antigen is unknown. This sample is part of a study of cytomegalovirus exposure and HLA in healthy donors. Regarding the study as a whole: Information on immune exposure was restricted to one variable (CMV serostatus). Cytomegalovirus association was assigned to about 150 TCR beta chains. With later analysis, a missense DCLRE1C variant became linked to TCR beta V- and J-gene trimming.

J lost 3 bases, V lost 3 bases, and 1 base had no gene match. CDR1 is KGHSH, CDR2 LQKENI, per germline. The CDR3 is 14 residues long. PCR primers comprised 60 Vbeta and 13 Jbeta primers. Sequencing used immunoSEQ multiplex PCR; TCRdb keeps in-frame clones, though not all of them. The sample lists some 150,000 clones, about 82% occurring once. The chain combines TRBV18 with TRBJ2-1; 8 nucleotides agree with TRBD2. The TCR comes from a middle-aged woman in good health and CMV-seropositive. The sample taken for sequencing was PBMCs. The chain's CDR3 is CASSPTSDYNEQFF. DNA for the CDR3: TGTGCCAGCTCACCGACTAGCGACTACAATGAGCAGTTCTTC.